The subject of this entry is one TCR beta chain. Antigen unknown. This record comes from a study of shared clonotypes between healthy human individuals. The CDR3 is 12 residues long. Germline V CDR1 and CDR2: SQVTM, ANQGSEA. The V gene lost 3 bases and the J gene lost 4 bases, with 8 bases spanning the gap. Some clones are missing from TCRdb's copy, which holds only in-frame ones; the method was immunoSEQ multiplex PCR. Among roughly 1,100,000 clones listed, about 80% were seen once. Findings of the study overall: An expected dependence of interdonor clonotype sharing on sequencing depth was noted. Blood was the sole source, and tissue repertoires probably differ.

The rearrangement links TRBV29-1 to TRBJ2-3; perhaps TRBD2 as D (5 bases). The sample was memory CD4+ T cells sorted from blood. Documented subset: CD45RA-negative fraction. The TCR originated in a man aged 18 to 29 in good health. The CDR3 reads CSVEEVADTQYF. CDR3 nucleotide sequence: TGCAGCGTTGAGGAGGTCGCAGATACGCAGTATTTT.